This TCR beta chain was captured in a study of beta chain features in type 1 diabetes (dated by TCRdb to 2016 to 2019). Notes on the research overall: Mean age, gender distribution, total cell number and subset yield did not differ between patients and healthy donors. Across all samples, some 99 million sorted cells were examined, and cell number per subset correlated strongly with RNA yield. In the study, TCRB repertoires of sorted circulating CD4+ T cell subsets from recently diagnosed type 1 diabetes patients were compared with those of matched healthy donors. Naive and central memory subsets were obtained from all 30 or so donors, but regulatory and stem cell-like memory subsets were isolated from only 8 patients and roughly eight healthy donors. The research as a whole found: Because cDNA was sequenced instead of genomic DNA, activated cells with high expression could be over-represented, although the groups did not differ in activation or CD3 levels. A moderate but significant shortening of TCRB CDR3 length was observed in type 1 diabetes patients in all four CD4+ subsets. Naive, central memory and regulatory TCRB repertoires appeared to be more alike among patients than among healthy donors. PCR might favor shorter templates, but patient and control samples were amplified and corrected together, so any skew would affect both groups equally. Fewer insertions and more nucleotide deletions at VDJ recombination sites were observed in patients with type 1 diabetes, implying thymic rearrangement abnormalities. HLA sub-analyses involved small numbers of individuals, so any influence of HLA type on TCRB rearrangement remained unresolved.

Each donor gave one peripheral blood draw, approximately 0.11 L on average, collected into heparinised tubes. Using a panel that included CD45RO, CCR7, CD25, CD127, CD95 and CD27, naive, central memory, regulatory and stem cell-like memory CD4+ T cells were sorted on a BD FACSAria II. A purity above 95% was achieved for all sorted populations. PBMCs were separated immediately by Lymphoprep density gradient centrifugation and were stained directly, without being cultured. Samples were stained and sorted in pairs, with one healthy donor and one patient per experiment, so that batch effects were minimized. A note on this clone: Its antigen is unknown. Per-nucleotide qualities are absent, and no much larger clonotype sits a single base away.

The entire isolated RNA was reverse transcribed using the High Capacity cDNA Reverse Transcription Kit, and thus expressed TCRB transcripts were sequenced. Deep immunoSEQ sequencing was performed on naive, central memory and regulatory T cell samples, with an average of around 3.4 million total reads per sample. After sorted cells were lysed in RLT buffer, RNA was extracted with DNase-treated RNeasy Micro or Mini kits, with the choice depending on cell number. To prevent cross-contamination, every cell subset was processed on its own, while patient and healthy donor samples were processed together. TCRB sequences were amplified from cDNA with the immunoSEQ multiplex PCR, producing 87-bp fragments spanning the CDR3 region. The amplicons were sequenced using the Illumina HiSeq platform. Regarding the original processing steps: PCR bias was computationally corrected using synthetic template baselines, reads within Hamming distance 2 were collapsed, and singletons that could not be merged were discarded. Reads were aligned against IMGT to assign V, D and J genes, CDR3 length and insertions or deletions at six rearrangement sites. Within each subset, clonotype counts were normalized to the number of sorted cells before true diversity and Gini coefficients were calculated with the tcR R package. The overlap coefficient, calculated on TCRB nucleotide sequences, was used to quantify repertoire sharing. As a proxy for the pre-selection repertoire, out-of-frame TCRB sequences from naive cells were analyzed. Not all clones reach the TCRdb copy of this immuneACCESS table, which keeps in-frame sequences only. Checked studies attribute under half of the gap to unresolved V genes and leave the rest unexplained. From that table come the V and J calls and clone size; the DNA was used to work out D and trimming. In all, the sample holds hundreds of thousands of clones, and 10% to 12% of those were seen once. Roughly 0.046% of the sample is held by the ten biggest clonotypes.

Sequenced: naive CD4+ T cells from blood. This specimen's cell subset or site label, interpreted: true naive CD4+ T cells. The receptor comes from a woman aged 18-29 years in good health.

DNA sequence: TGTGCCAGCAGCTTAGCGCGGACAGGGGATTACGATGAGCAGTTCTTC. Its translation reads: CASSLARTGDYDEQFF. Recombination linked TRBV7-2 to TRBJ2-1; 9 of the junction bases match TRBD1. Inclusive of the bounding cysteine and phenylalanine, the CDR3 is 16 residues long. Just the 48-base CDR3 DNA is kept, in frame starting at base 1. The germline V gene sets CDR1 to SGHTA and CDR2 to FQGNSA. V loses 0 bases at its end and J loses 8 bases; junction bases beyond the gene matches: 8.